This TCR beta chain is from a study of blood T cell repertoires in COVID-19. Study information: Samples came from the United States, Italy and Spain, spanning acute and convalescent COVID-19. T cells, B-cell-depleted T cells, or PBMCs provided the cDNA or gDNA that served as material.

Per germline, CDR1 GTSNPN and CDR2 SVGIG (reference sequence). The length of the CDR3 is 12 residues. Trimming cost V 3 bases and J 4 bases, with 9 bases left between them. In the study's own analysis: From reference gene primer amplification, estimates of nucleated cell counts were derived. Generated by immunoSEQ multiplex PCR, the TCRdb table keeps only in-frame clones and is missing some. The V and J calls and clone size come from that table; D and trimming were worked out from the DNA. The profile shows about 160,000 clones, about 90% of them singletons. Participants spanned ages about 18 to 100 years and resided in 20 to 30 US areas.

Source material: PBMCs or T cells enriched from blood (not recorded which). The V call is TRBV30, the J call TRBJ1-2; maybe TRBD1 (6 bases). The origin of this receptor is a woman in her forties or fifties who had recovered from COVID-19. CDR3 sequence reads: CAWSRGPYGYTF. The CDR3 bases are TGTGCCTGGAGCAGGGGTCCCTATGGCTACACCTTC.